This TCR beta chain was recorded in a study of blood T cell repertoires in COVID-19. Study overall: Sources were T cells, B-cell-depleted T cells, or PBMCs; the material itself was cDNA or gDNA.

Patients from Seattle were sampled longitudinally, starting during active infection. There are 12 residues in the CDR3. Germline lookup yields CDR1 SNHLY and CDR2 FYNNEI. The V and J ends lost 6 bases and 3 bases respectively, with 8 bases between them. The table came from immunoSEQ multiplex PCR; TCRdb's copy has only in-frame clones and leaves some out. The data contain some 230,000 clones, 86% of them seen just once; the ten biggest clones take up about a tenth. The TCR was taken from a woman aged 45-65 years with COVID-19, enrolled during active disease. V usage is TRBV2 and J usage is TRBJ1-2, with a tentative D call TRBD1 (6 bases). Sequencing was carried out using peripheral blood. DNA for the CDR3: TGTGCCAGCAGGCCAGGGGACTATGGCTACACCTTC. Its translation is CASRPGDYGYTF.